The source of this T cell receptor (beta chain) is a study of Graves' ophthalmopathy and Graves' hyperthyroidism. Overall study results and limits: As the model predicted ophthalmopathy progression, it achieved a sensitivity of 70% to 71% and a specificity of approximately 72%.

CDR1 is SGHRS, CDR2 YFSETQ, per germline. The CDR3 loop spans 16 amino acids. The study amplified TCR beta CDR3 regions using RNA transcripts. The library came from an HTBI-primed first-round RT-PCR and a second-round multiplex PCR. MiXCR, applied by TCRdb to the multiplex PCR reads, yields one record per CDR3 protein. Of 260,000 or so distinct CDR3 sequences listed, 45% are singletons. Turning to this clonotype: Its target is not known. The junction does not match germline at one end; this may be a read error.

This sequence was found in an adult man with Graves' ophthalmopathy. Sequencing input: peripheral blood. The rearrangement uses TRBV5-1 and TRBJ2-2, with TRBD2 matching 10 bases. CDR3 DNA sequence: TGCGCCAGCAGCTTTCGACTAGCGGGTGCGGCCGGGGAACTGTTTTTT. The encoded protein is CASSFRLAGAAGELFF.